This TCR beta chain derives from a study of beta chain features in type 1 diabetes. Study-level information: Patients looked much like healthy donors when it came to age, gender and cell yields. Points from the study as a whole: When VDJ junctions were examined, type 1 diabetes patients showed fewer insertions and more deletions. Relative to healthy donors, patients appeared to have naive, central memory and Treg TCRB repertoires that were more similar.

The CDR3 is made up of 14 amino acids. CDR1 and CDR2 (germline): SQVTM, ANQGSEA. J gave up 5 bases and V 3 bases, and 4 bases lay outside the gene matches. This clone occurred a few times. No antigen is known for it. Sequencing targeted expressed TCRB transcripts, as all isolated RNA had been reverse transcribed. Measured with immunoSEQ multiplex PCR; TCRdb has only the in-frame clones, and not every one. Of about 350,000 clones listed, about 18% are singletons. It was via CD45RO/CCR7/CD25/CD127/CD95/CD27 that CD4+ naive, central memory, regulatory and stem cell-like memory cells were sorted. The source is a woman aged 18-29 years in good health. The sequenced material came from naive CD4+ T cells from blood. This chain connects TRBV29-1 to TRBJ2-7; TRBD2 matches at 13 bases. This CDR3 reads CSVDLGLAGDEQYF. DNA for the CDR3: TGCAGCGTTGACCTTGGACTAGCGGGAGACGAGCAGTACTTC.